A selection of T cell receptor beta chains follows, all from one sample in a study of T cell responses to AZD1222 COVID-19 vaccine. The table came from immunoSEQ multiplex PCR; TCRdb's copy has only in-frame clones and leaves some out. The sample has approximately 140,000 clones, more than 85% seen once; the top ten hold approximately 3%. The sample here was peripheral blood, taken on day 0 of AZD1222 vaccination. All receptors derive from an adult in good health. CDR3s include the opening cysteine and the closing phenylalanine or tryptophan. The order of the fields is D gene, clone size, J gene, V gene, CDR3 protein, CDR3 DNA. A D gene is named only where the DNA matches it firmly. Not all rows give a size; the values are once, few, many and, for expanded clones, a class.

d_call: TRBD2; clone_size: -; j_call: TRBJ2-7; v_call: TRBV4-1; cdr3_aa: CASSQLAGGGEQYF; cdr3_nt: TGCGCCAGCAGCCAATTAGCGGGAGGAGGGGAGCAGTACTTC
d_call: -; clone_size: -; j_call: TRBJ2-3; v_call: TRBV9; cdr3_aa: CASGRAISTDTQYF; cdr3_nt: TGTGCCAGCGGAAGAGCGATTAGCACAGATACGCAGTATTTT
d_call: -; clone_size: -; j_call: TRBJ1-5; v_call: TRBV3-1/TRBV3-2; cdr3_aa: CASSQPNSEPQHF; cdr3_nt: TGTGCCAGCAGCCAACCTAATAGCGAACCCCAGCATTTT
d_call: -; clone_size: -; j_call: TRBJ1-1; v_call: TRBV10-3; cdr3_aa: CAISESAVEAFF; cdr3_nt: TGTGCCATCAGTGAGTCGGCAGTTGAAGCTTTCTTT
d_call: TRBD1; clone_size: -; j_call: TRBJ1-1; v_call: TRBV29-1; cdr3_aa: CSVGDRAGTEAFF; cdr3_nt: TGCAGCGTTGGGGACAGGGCCGGCACTGAAGCTTTCTTT
d_call: -; clone_size: -; j_call: TRBJ2-3; v_call: TRBV11-2; cdr3_aa: CASSPARGADTQYF; cdr3_nt: TGTGCCAGCAGCCCAGCTAGAGGCGCAGATACGCAGTATTTT
d_call: -; clone_size: -; j_call: TRBJ2-2; v_call: TRBV18; cdr3_aa: CASSPQGGTGELFF; cdr3_nt: TGTGCCAGCTCACCCCAAGGTGGCACCGGGGAGCTGTTTTTT
d_call: TRBD2; clone_size: -; j_call: TRBJ2-1; v_call: TRBV29-1; cdr3_aa: CSVEGPLGLAGSYNEQFF; cdr3_nt: TGCAGCGTTGAAGGTCCACTGGGACTAGCGGGGTCCTACAATGAGCAGTTCTTC
d_call: TRBD2; clone_size: -; j_call: TRBJ2-1; v_call: TRBV5-1; cdr3_aa: CASSLAGGSLEYNEQFF; cdr3_nt: TGCGCCAGCAGCTTGGCTGGCGGGAGCCTCGAGTACAATGAGCAGTTCTTC
d_call: -; clone_size: few; j_call: TRBJ1-2; v_call: TRBV4-3; cdr3_aa: CASSQETIGGSGYTF; cdr3_nt: TGCGCCAGCAGCCAAGAAACGATAGGGGGAAGTGGCTACACCTTC
d_call: TRBD1; clone_size: once; j_call: TRBJ1-2; v_call: TRBV9; cdr3_aa: CASSPGTGAGGSYGYTF; cdr3_nt: TGTGCCAGCAGCCCCGGGACAGGGGCCGGAGGGAGCTATGGCTACACCTTC
d_call: TRBD1; clone_size: -; j_call: TRBJ2-7; v_call: TRBV5-1; cdr3_aa: CASSAGQGIYEQYF; cdr3_nt: TGCGCCAGCAGCGCCGGACAGGGGATCTACGAGCAGTACTTC
d_call: -; clone_size: -; j_call: TRBJ2-5; v_call: TRBV6-5; cdr3_aa: CASTELRGSETQYF; cdr3_nt: TGTGCCAGCACAGAGCTACGCGGGTCGGAGACCCAGTACTTC
d_call: -; clone_size: few; j_call: TRBJ1-3; v_call: TRBV5-1; cdr3_aa: CASSPRIGTGNTIYF; cdr3_nt: TGCGCCAGCAGCCCTCGGATAGGAACTGGAAACACCATATATTTT
d_call: TRBD2; clone_size: -; j_call: TRBJ2-7; v_call: TRBV14; cdr3_aa: CASSPQAGPYEQYF; cdr3_nt: TGTGCCAGCAGCCCCCAAGCGGGGCCCTACGAGCAGTACTTC
d_call: -; clone_size: -; j_call: TRBJ2-5; v_call: TRBV6-1; cdr3_aa: CASSESQAQETQYF; cdr3_nt: TGTGCCAGCAGTGAAAGTCAAGCTCAAGAGACCCAGTACTTC
d_call: -; clone_size: -; j_call: TRBJ1-1; v_call: TRBV19; cdr3_aa: CASSYRVLTEAFF; cdr3_nt: TGTGCCAGTAGTTATCGGGTTCTCACTGAAGCTTTCTTT
d_call: -; clone_size: -; j_call: TRBJ2-2; v_call: TRBV18; cdr3_aa: CASSPRRVGNTGELFF; cdr3_nt: TGTGCCAGCTCACCACGTAGGGTCGGGAACACCGGGGAGCTGTTTTTT